This is a list of T cell receptor beta chains from one sample in a study of sequential checkpoint blockade in melanoma. Assay: immunoSEQ multiplex PCR; the TCRdb copy retains only in-frame clones and omits some. This sample has fewer than 30,000 clones, with 70% to 80% found just once. Sequencing used CD8+ T cells sorted from blood (inferred from file names), obtained from a patient given nivolumab and ipilimumab in sequence. The receptors were sampled from a human donor with melanoma. CDR3s include the opening cysteine and the closing phenylalanine or tryptophan. Fields, in order: V gene, J gene, D gene, clone size, CDR3 DNA, CDR3 protein. A D gene is named only where the DNA matches it firmly. Not all rows give a size; the values are once, few, many and, for expanded clones, a class.

>TRBV11-2|TRBJ2-5|TRBD2|.
TGTGCCAGCAGCTTAGAACTAGCGGGGCAAGAGACCCAGTACTTC
CASSLELAGQETQYF
>TRBV5-5|TRBJ2-7|.|.
TGTGCCAGCAGCTTGGGCTACTTCTACGAGCAGTACTTC
CASSLGYFYEQYF
>TRBV19|TRBJ1-1|TRBD1|.
TGTGCCAGTAAACAGGGGGAGGGTACTGAAGCTTTCTTT
CASKQGEGTEAFF
>TRBV28|TRBJ2-1|TRBD2|.
TGTGCCAGCGGCCAAGAGCGGGGGGCTAACAATGAGCAGTTCTTC
CASGQERGANNEQFF
>TRBV2|TRBJ2-2|.|medium-sized
TGTGCCAGCACGGGGACCGGGGAGCTGTTTTTT
CASTGTGELFF
>TRBV6-1|TRBJ2-7|.|few
TGTGCCATCCAGACAAAAGTGGGTCCCTACGAGCAGTACTTC
CAIQTKVGPYEQYF
>TRBV9|TRBJ2-1|.|.
TGTGCCAGCAGAAGTGGGGAGAGCTCTGAGCAGTTCTTC
CASRSGESSEQFF
>TRBV7-9|TRBJ2-1|TRBD2|.
TGTGCCAGCAGTCGTACGACTAGCGGGACCCCTGAGCAGTTCTTC
CASSRTTSGTPEQFF
>TRBV7-9|TRBJ2-7|TRBD2|few
TGTGCCAGCCGGGGAGGGGCCTCCTACGAGCAGTACTTC
CASRGGASYEQYF
>TRBV5-1|TRBJ2-2|TRBD1|few
TGCGCCAGCAAGACCGACAGGGCCGCCGGGGAGCTGTTTTTT
CASKTDRAAGELFF
>TRBV6-6|TRBJ2-7|.|.
TGTGCCAGCAGTTACGGGGGCCCCTACGAGCAGTACTTC
CASSYGGPYEQYF
>TRBV6-5|TRBJ2-2|TRBD2|.
TGTGCCAGCAGTTACTACGGGACTAGGGGGGAAGAGCTGTTTTTT
CASSYYGTRGEELFF
>TRBV4-1|TRBJ2-7|.|.
TGTGCCAGCAGCCAAGACGTAGAGGTCTACGAGCAGTACTTC
CASSQDVEVYEQYF
>TRBV19|TRBJ1-2|.|.
TGTGCCAGTAGTGCAGGCCTCGGCTATGGCTACACCTTC
CASSAGLGYGYTF
>TRBV7-7|TRBJ2-6|.|.
TGTGCCAGCAGCCCGCCACAAAGTCGGGCCAACGTCCTGACTTTC
CASSPPQSRANVLTF
>TRBV25-1|TRBJ2-6|TRBD1|.
TGTGCCAGCTTCGCCCTCCGGGACAGGGGCCCTGGGGCCAACGTCCTGACTTTC
CASFALRDRGPGANVLTF
>TRBV5-1|TRBJ2-3|.|.
TGCGCCAGCAGCTCGGGACCGGGACAAGGTACAGATACGCAGTATTTT
CASSSGPGQGTDTQYF
>TRBV19|TRBJ1-1|TRBD1|once
TGTGCCAGTAGTATTCAGGGGGCTGGCACTGAAGCTTTCTTT
CASSIQGAGTEAFF
>TRBV13|TRBJ1-2|.|.
TGTGCCAGCAGCTCCCAGGGTAATCCTTATGGCTACACCTTC
CASSSQGNPYGYTF
>TRBV28|TRBJ1-1|.|.
TGTGCCAGCATCACAAGTAACACTGAAGCTTTCTTT
CASITSNTEAFF
>TRBV5-6|TRBJ1-1|.|.
TGTGCCAGCAGCTTTGGGAGGAACACTGAAGCTTTCTTT
CASSFGRNTEAFF
>TRBV7-2|TRBJ1-5|TRBD1|.
TGTGCCACCAGGACAGGGGATCAGCCCCAGCATTTT
CATRTGDQPQHF
>TRBV10-2|TRBJ2-4|.|.
TGCGCCAGCGGACAGACAGTTTCGAATGACATTCAGTACTTC
CASGQTVSNDIQYF
>TRBV9|TRBJ2-7|.|.
TGTGCCAGCAGCACGGGTCCGTCCTACGAGCAGTACTTC
CASSTGPSYEQYF
>TRBV9|TRBJ2-3|.|.
TGTGCCAGCAGCGCTACGACAGGAATTACTGATACGCAGTATTTT
CASSATTGITDTQYF
>TRBV6-6|TRBJ2-5|.|.
TGTGCCAGCAGTTACGGGACAAGTCCATTAGAGACCCAGTACTTC
CASSYGTSPLETQYF